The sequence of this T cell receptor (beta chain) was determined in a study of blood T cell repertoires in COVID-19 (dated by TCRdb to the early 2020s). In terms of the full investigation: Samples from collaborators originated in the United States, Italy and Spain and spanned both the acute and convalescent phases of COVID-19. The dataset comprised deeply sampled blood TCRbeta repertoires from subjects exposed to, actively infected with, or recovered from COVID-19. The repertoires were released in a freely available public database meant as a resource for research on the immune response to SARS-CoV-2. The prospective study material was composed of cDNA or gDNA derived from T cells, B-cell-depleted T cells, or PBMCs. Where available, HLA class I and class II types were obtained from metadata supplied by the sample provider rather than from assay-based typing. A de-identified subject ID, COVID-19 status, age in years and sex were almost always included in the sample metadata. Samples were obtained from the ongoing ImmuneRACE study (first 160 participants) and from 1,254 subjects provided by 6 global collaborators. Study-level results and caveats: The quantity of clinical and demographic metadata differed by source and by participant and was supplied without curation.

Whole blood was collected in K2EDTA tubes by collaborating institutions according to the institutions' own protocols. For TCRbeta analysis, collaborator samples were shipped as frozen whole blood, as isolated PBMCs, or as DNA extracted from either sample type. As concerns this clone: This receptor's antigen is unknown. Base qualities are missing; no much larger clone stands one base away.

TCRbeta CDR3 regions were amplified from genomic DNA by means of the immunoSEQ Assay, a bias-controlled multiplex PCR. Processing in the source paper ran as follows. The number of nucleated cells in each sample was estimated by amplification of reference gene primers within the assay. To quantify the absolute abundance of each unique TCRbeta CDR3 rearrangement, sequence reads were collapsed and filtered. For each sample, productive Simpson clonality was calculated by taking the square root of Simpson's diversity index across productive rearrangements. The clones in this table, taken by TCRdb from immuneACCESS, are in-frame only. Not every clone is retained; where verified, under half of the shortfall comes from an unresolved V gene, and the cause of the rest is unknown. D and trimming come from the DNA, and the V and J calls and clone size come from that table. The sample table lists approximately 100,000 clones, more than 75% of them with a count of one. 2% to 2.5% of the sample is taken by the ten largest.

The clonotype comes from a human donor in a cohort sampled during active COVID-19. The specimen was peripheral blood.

The sequenced DNA is TGCGCCAGCAGCCAAGATCGGGACAGGAGATACAATGAGCAGTTCTTC. This translates into CASSQDRDRRYNEQFF. This chain joins TRBV4-1 to TRBJ2-1; the central 8 bases match TRBD1. Taken from the germline V gene, the CDR1 and CDR2 loops are MGHRA and YSYEKL. The germline V end is reduced by 0 bases and the J end by 4 bases; junction bases left unmatched: 5. The CDR3 has 16 amino acids, counting the end cysteine and phenylalanine. The CDR3 DNA has 48 bases and is translated from base 1.